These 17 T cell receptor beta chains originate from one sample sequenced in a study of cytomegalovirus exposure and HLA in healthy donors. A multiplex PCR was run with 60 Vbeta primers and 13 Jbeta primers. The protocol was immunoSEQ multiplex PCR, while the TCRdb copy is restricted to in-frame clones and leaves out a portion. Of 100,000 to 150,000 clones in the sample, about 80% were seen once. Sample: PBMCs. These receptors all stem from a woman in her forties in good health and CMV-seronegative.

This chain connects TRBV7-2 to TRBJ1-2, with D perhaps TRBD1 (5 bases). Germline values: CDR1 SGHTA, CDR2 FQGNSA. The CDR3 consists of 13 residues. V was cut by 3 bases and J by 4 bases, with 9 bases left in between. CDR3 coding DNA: TGTGCCAGCAGCTTGCCAGGGCTCTATGGCTACACCTTC. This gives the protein CASSLPGLYGYTF.

The CDR3 nucleotides read TGTGCCAGCAGTCTTGTTCCGGGACAGGGCACAGATACGCAGTATTTT. This encodes CASSLVPGQGTDTQYF. The J gene is TRBJ2-3, the V gene TRBV27, with TRBD1 matching over 8 bases. V was pared by 5 bases and J by 1 base, with 8 bases of the junction left unmatched. The CDR3 has 16 amino acids. Germline-derived CDR1 and CDR2 are MNHEY and SMNVEV (reference sequence).

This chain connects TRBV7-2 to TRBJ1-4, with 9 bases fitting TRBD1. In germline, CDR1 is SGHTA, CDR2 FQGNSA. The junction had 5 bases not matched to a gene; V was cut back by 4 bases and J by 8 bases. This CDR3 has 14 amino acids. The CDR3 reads CASSSGTGNEKLFF. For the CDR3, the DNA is TGTGCCAGCAGCTCCGGGACAGGGAACGAAAAACTGTTTTTT.

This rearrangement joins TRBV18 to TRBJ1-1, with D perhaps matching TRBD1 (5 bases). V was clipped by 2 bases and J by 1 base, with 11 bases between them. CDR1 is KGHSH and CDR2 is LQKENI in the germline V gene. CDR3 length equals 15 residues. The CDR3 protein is CASSPGVRANTEAFF. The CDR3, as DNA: TGTGCCAGCTCACCAGGAGTCAGGGCGAACACTGAAGCTTTCTTT.

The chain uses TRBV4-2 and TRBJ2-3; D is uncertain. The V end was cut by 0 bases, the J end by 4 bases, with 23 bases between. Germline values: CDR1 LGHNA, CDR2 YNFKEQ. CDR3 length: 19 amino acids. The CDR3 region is CASSQDSGGESLVSDTQYF. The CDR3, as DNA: TGTGCCAGCAGCCAAGATTCGGGTGGCGAGTCGTTAGTATCAGATACGCAGTATTTT.

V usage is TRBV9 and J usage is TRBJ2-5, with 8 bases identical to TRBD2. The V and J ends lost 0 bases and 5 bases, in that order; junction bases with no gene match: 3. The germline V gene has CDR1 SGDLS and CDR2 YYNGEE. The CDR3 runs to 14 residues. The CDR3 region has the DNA TGTGCCAGCAGCGTAGACGCGGGAGGTGAGACCCAGTACTTC. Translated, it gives CASSVDAGGETQYF. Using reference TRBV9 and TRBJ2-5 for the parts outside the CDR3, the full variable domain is DSGVTQTPKHLITATGQRVTLRCSPRSGDLSVYWYQQSLDQGLQFLIQYYNGEERAKGNILERFSAQQFPDLHSELNLSSLELGDSALYFCASSVDAGGETQYFGPGTRLLVL.

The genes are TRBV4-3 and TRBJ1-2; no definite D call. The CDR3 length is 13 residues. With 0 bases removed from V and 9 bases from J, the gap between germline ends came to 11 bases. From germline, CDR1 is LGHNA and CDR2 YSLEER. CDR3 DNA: TGCGCCAGCAGCCAAGACAGGTCCTGGAGCTACACCTTC. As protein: CASSQDRSWSYTF.

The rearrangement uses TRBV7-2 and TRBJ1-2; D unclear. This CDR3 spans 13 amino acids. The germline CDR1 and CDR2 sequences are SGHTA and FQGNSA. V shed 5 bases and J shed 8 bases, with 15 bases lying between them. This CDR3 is CASSPPSPGGYTF. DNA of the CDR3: TGTGCCAGCAGCCCCCCGTCCCCGGGAGGCTACACCTTC.

The CDR3 sequence: CASSYRPSGRVNEQFF. CDR3 DNA: TGTGCCAGCAGTTACCGACCTAGCGGGAGGGTTAATGAGCAGTTCTTC. The chain has TRBV6-5 and TRBJ2-1; 12 nucleotides match TRBD2. The CDR3 is 16 residues long. V was pared by 2 bases and J by 7 bases, with 6 bases of the junction left unmatched. Germline loops: CDR1 MNHEY, CDR2 SVGAGI.

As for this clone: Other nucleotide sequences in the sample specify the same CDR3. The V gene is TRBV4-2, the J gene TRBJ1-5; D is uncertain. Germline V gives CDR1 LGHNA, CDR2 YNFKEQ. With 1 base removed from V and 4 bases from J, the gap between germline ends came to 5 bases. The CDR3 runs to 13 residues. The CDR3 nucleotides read TGTGCCAGCAGCCAAGCGCAGAATCAGCCCCAGCATTTT. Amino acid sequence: CASSQAQNQPQHF.

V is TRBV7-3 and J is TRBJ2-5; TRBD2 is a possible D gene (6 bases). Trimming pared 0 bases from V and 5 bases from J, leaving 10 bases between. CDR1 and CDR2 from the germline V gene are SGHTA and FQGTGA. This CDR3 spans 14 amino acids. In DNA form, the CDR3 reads TGTGCCAGCAGCTTAACTCTGACTAGTGAGACCCAGTACTTC. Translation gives CASSLTLTSETQYF.

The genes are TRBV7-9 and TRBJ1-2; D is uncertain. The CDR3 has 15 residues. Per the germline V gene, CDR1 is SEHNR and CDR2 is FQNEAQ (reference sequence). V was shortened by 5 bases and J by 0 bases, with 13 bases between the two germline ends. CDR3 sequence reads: CASSPVTSSNYGYTF. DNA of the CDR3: TGTGCCAGCAGCCCCGTCACGAGCTCTAACTATGGCTACACCTTC.

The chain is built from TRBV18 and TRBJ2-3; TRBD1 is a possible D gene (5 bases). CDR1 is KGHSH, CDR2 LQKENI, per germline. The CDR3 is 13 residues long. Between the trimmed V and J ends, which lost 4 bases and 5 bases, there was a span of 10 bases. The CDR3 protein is CASSLTGRDTQYF. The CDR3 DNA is TGTGCCAGCTCACTAACAGGCAGAGATACGCAGTATTTT.

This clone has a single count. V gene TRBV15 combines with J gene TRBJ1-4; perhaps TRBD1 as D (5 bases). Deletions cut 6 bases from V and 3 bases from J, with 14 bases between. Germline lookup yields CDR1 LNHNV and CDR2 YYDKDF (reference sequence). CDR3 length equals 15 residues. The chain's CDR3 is CATRGLTSSNEKLFF. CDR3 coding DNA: TGTGCCACCAGGGGGCTAACTTCTTCTAATGAAAAACTGTTTTTT.

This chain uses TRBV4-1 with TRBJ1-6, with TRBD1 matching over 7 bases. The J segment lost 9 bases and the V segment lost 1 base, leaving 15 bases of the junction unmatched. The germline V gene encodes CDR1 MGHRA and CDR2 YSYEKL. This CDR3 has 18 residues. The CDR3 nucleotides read TGCGCCAGCAGCCAAGGAAGTTTCGTTAGGGGGCAGGGTTCACCCCTCCACTTT. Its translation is CASSQGSFVRGQGSPLHF.

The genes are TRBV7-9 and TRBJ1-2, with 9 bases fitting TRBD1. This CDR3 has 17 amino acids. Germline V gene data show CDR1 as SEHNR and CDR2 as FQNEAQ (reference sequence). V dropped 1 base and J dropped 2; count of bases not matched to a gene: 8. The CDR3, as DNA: TGTGCCAGCAGCTTAGGGGACAGGGCGGGGGGCAACTATGGCTACACCTTC. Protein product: CASSLGDRAGGNYGYTF.

CDR3 amino acids: CAISEGSSGVSQETQYF. DNA of the CDR3: TGTGCCATCAGCGAGGGCTCCAGCGGGGTAAGCCAAGAGACCCAGTACTTC. The V and J genes are TRBV10-3 and TRBJ2-5, with 7 bases aligning to TRBD2. The V segment lost 6 bases and the J segment 1 base; nucleotides outside the gene matches: 14. Germline assignment: CDR1 ENHRY and CDR2 SYGVKD. The CDR3 loop spans 17 amino acids.